Below, 22 T cell receptor beta chains from the same sample are listed, as sequenced in a study of vaccination and CD4 T cells after COVID-19 (dated by TCRdb to 2021 to 2024). No antigen has been identified for these receptors. The treatment or condition label corresponds to: roughly 10-day PBMC culture with coronavirus spike peptide pools or control peptides (ViraFEST assay). The library was made by PCR. The run used an Illumina iSeq 100. DNA from cultured CD4+ T cells was subjected to TCR sequencing with the Oncomine TCR Beta short-read assay at the Johns Hopkins FTIC core. TCRdb took the public reads, trimmed them with fastp at Q25, ran MiXCR for clone calling and kept in-frame beta chains. Identical CDR3 proteins give one entry, which carries the most common genes and DNA. Within this sample are more than 9,000 distinct CDR3 sequences, with 30% of them counted one time only. The top ten hold around 20% of the sample.

Sequencing was carried out using cultured CD4+ T cells from blood. The source is a human donor with COVID-19.

V usage is TRBV11-1 and J usage is TRBJ1-1, with 8 nucleotides matching TRBD1. This CDR3 is built from 16 residues. CDR1 and CDR2 (germline): SGHAT, FQDESV (reference sequence). Trimming removed 5 bases from V and 2 bases from J; junction bases left unmatched: 10. The CDR3 sequence: CASSPRDRIKNTEAFF. The CDR3 coding sequence is TGTGCCAGCAGCCCCCGGGACAGGATAAAAAACACTGAAGCTTTCTTT. The variable domain in full, with the rest retrieved from reference TRBV11-1 and TRBJ1-1, is EAEVAQSPRYKITEKSQAVAFWCDPISGHATLYWYRQILGQGPELLVQFQDESVVDDSQLPKDRFSAERLKGVDSTLKIQPAELGDSAMYLCASSPRDRIKNTEAFFGQGTRLTVV.

The J gene is TRBJ1-1, the V gene TRBV6-2 or TRBV6-3; tentative D call: TRBD1 (5 bases). The V end was cut by 2 bases, the J end by 7 bases, with 8 bases between. This CDR3 is built from 12 residues. CDR1 is MNHEY, CDR2 SVGEGT, per germline. CDR3 bases: TGTGCCAGCAGTTACGTTGGGGGTGAAGCTTTCTTT. It is translated as CASSYVGGEAFF.

V and J are TRBV4-1 and TRBJ1-3; possible D gene TRBD1, 5 bases. The germline V gene has CDR1 MGHRA and CDR2 YSYEKL. V shed 3 bases and J shed 0 bases, with 15 bases lying between them. CDR3 length equals 17 residues. The CDR3 nucleotides read TGCGCCAGCAGCCAGGGGCGCAGGGCAAGCTCTGGAAACACCATATATTTT. Its protein is CASSQGRRASSGNTIYF.

This clonotype was observed a handful of times. The chain carries TRBV7-2 and TRBJ1-1; D perhaps matches TRBD1 (6 bases). Trimming pared 5 bases from V and 1 base from J, leaving 14 bases between. The CDR3 is 15 residues long. Germline V gives CDR1 SGHTA, CDR2 FQGNSA. The CDR3 nucleotides read TGTGCCAGCAGCCCATCGACAGGTCGGAACACTGAAGCTTTCTTT. It encodes CASSPSTGRNTEAFF. The variable domain in full, completed from reference TRBV7-2 and TRBJ1-1, reads GAGVSQSPSNKVTEKGKDVELRCDPISGHTALYWYRQSLGQGLEFLIYFQGNSAPDKSGLPSDRFSAERTGGSVSTLTIQRTQQEDSAVYLCASSPSTGRNTEAFFGQGTRLTVV.

The V gene is TRBV29-1, the J gene TRBJ2-1; TRBD1 matches at 7 bases. The CDR3 spans 15 residues. Germline-derived CDR1 and CDR2 are SQVTM and ANQGSEA. Trimming took 2 bases from V and 3 from J; bases not matched to a gene: 7. The CDR3 DNA follows: TGCAGCGTTGAATTACCCCCAGGGGGCTACAATGAGCAGTTCTTC. This sequence encodes CSVELPPGGYNEQFF.

This clonotype came up a few times. The chain joins TRBV19 to TRBJ2-7; no clear D. The CDR3 runs to 11 residues. Germline V gene data show CDR1 as LNHDA and CDR2 as SQIVND (reference sequence). V lost 5 bases and J 5 bases, leaving 7 bases between the germline ends. CDR3 nucleotide sequence: TGTGCCAGTAGTGGGCAAAACGAGCAGTACTTC. It is translated as CASSGQNEQYF.

The J gene is TRBJ2-7, the V gene TRBV24-1; no clear D gene. The CDR3 extends over 12 amino acids. The V gene lost 4 bases and the J gene lost 7 bases, with 10 bases spanning the gap. Germline V gives CDR1 KGHDR, CDR2 SFDVKD. CDR3 DNA sequence: TGTGCCACCAGTGACCCCACGGGTGAGCAGTACTTC. Protein sequence: CATSDPTGEQYF.

This clonotype turned up a few times. J is TRBJ1-5 and V is TRBV12-5; D remains unclear. Trimming took 6 bases from V and 1 from J, leaving 7 bases between them. Germline CDR1 reads LGHNT; CDR2 reads FRNRAP. The CDR3 covers 13 residues. This CDR3 reads CASGPGSNQPQHF. The CDR3 region has the DNA TGTGCTAGTGGACCCGGAAGCAATCAGCCCCAGCATTTT.

The CDR3 DNA is TGCAGTGCTAGAGTCTTTCGAGGTCGGGGAGGGAACACCGGGGAGCTGTTTTTT. Residues: CSARVFRGRGGNTGELFF. J is TRBJ2-2 and V is TRBV20-1; weak D call: TRBD2 (6 bases). CDR1 and CDR2 (germline): DFQATT, SNEGSKA (reference sequence). The CDR3 has 18 residues. The V end was cut by 1 base, the J end by 1 base, with 19 bases between.

This clonotype counts as medium-sized. The chain employs TRBV11-3 and TRBJ1-6; D not resolved. The CDR3 spans 15 residues. The V gene's germline CDR1 is SGHNT and CDR2 YENEEA. With 0 bases removed from V and 10 bases from J, the gap between germline ends came to 13 bases. The CDR3 reads CASSLDSRAGSPLHF. CDR3 sequence (DNA): TGTGCCAGCAGCTTAGATAGTCGGGCTGGGTCACCCCTCCACTTT.

V gene TRBV6-5 combines with J gene TRBJ1-5, with no clear D. CDR3 length: 15 amino acids. With 0 bases removed from V and 4 bases from J, the gap between germline ends came to 10 bases. CDR1 and CDR2 (germline): MNHEY, SVGAGI. The CDR3 DNA sequence: TGTGCCAGCAGTTACTCCAAAGGGAAAAATCAGCCCCAGCATTTT. It encodes CASSYSKGKNQPQHF.

The V call is TRBV10-3, the J call TRBJ2-5; TRBD1 is a possible D gene (5 bases). Germline assignment: CDR1 ENHRY and CDR2 SYGVKD. V shed 3 bases and J shed 5 bases, with 13 bases lying between them. There are 14 residues in the CDR3. The CDR3 coding sequence is TGTGCCATCAGTGAAATGAAGGGGAAGGAGACCCAGTACTTC. Translated, it gives CAISEMKGKETQYF.

About this clonotype: The junction departs from the called germline gene at one end, perhaps through a read error. The rearrangement joins TRBV10-3 to TRBJ1-2, with no clear D. This CDR3 has 13 residues. Germline V gene data show CDR1 as ENHRY and CDR2 as SYGVKD. CDR3 loop: CVISENTDYGYTF. In DNA, the CDR3 is TGTGTCATCAGCGAAAATACCGACTATGGCTACACCTTC.

The chain carries TRBV6-4 and TRBJ2-5; perhaps TRBD2 as D (6 bases). V was pared by 4 bases and J by 4 bases, with 10 bases between. Germline values: CDR1 MRHNA, CDR2 SNTAGT. CDR3 length equals 13 residues. DNA for the CDR3: TGTGCCAGCAGTGTAGTCGGGGGAGAGACCCAGTACTTC. The encoded protein is CASSVVGGETQYF.

V usage is TRBV20-1 and J usage is TRBJ2-6; D not resolved. V was clipped by 2 bases and J by 1 base, with 9 bases between them. The germline V gene encodes CDR1 DFQATT and CDR2 SNEGSKA (reference sequence). This CDR3 is built from 15 residues. Written as DNA, the CDR3 is TGCAGTGCTAGACCGGGTTCATCTGGGGCCAACGTCCTGACTTTC. It translates to CSARPGSSGANVLTF.

This clonotype was seen more than once but under ten times. The V and J genes are TRBV20-1 and TRBJ2-3, with D perhaps matching TRBD1 (5 bases). Trimming removed 5 bases at V and 6 bases at J, with 18 bases between. Looked up from germline, CDR1 is DFQATT and CDR2 is SNEGSKA (reference sequence). The CDR3 is 14 amino acids. CDR3 region: CSAESDTPGDTQYF. The CDR3 region has the DNA TGCAGTGCTGAATCGGACACCCCCGGGGATACGCAGTATTTT.

The genes are TRBV11-2 and TRBJ2-5, with D unclear. The CDR3 consists of 14 residues. The V gene lost 4 bases and the J gene lost 10 bases, with 19 bases spanning the gap. The germline V gene encodes CDR1 SGHAT and CDR2 FQNNGV. CDR3 amino acids: CASSSRAWLVDQYF. CDR3 coding DNA: TGTGCCAGCAGCTCCCGGGCCTGGCTGGTGGACCAGTACTTC.

This rearrangement joins TRBV7-8 to TRBJ2-3; possibly TRBD1 for D (5 bases). Trimming left V 7 bases short and J 2 bases short, with 19 bases between. This CDR3 is built from 16 residues. Germline loops: CDR1 SGHVS, CDR2 FQNEAQ. The CDR3 reads CASTPLGARLTDTQYF. CDR3 in DNA: TGTGCCAGCACCCCGTTAGGGGCGAGGCTCACAGATACGCAGTATTTT.

The chain is built from TRBV5-5 and TRBJ1-6; D unresolved. Trimming removed 0 bases at V and 1 base at J, with 5 bases between. The CDR3 has 15 residues. Germline V gene data show CDR1 as SGHKS and CDR2 as YYEKEE (reference sequence). CDR3 coding DNA: TGTGCCAGCAGCTTGGTCGGATCCTATAATTCACCCCTCCACTTT. It encodes CASSLVGSYNSPLHF.

The V call is TRBV6-5, the J call TRBJ2-7, with 12 bases matching TRBD1. The CDR3 runs to 15 residues. V trimming: 2 bases; J trimming: 5 bases; junction bases outside the gene matches: 4. Germline CDR1 and CDR2: MNHEY and SVGAGI. CDR3 loop: CASSYGTGGYHEQYF. The DNA of the CDR3 is TGTGCCAGCAGTTACGGGACAGGGGGCTACCACGAGCAGTACTTC.

In its sample, this clonotype was seen a few times. This chain joins TRBV28 and TRBJ2-5; TRBD2 matches 11 bases. This CDR3 is built from 17 residues. Losses at the gene ends were 4 bases for V and 0 bases for J; bases not matched to a gene: 7. Germline V CDR1 and CDR2: MDHEN, SYDVKM. The CDR3 DNA is TGTGCCAGCAGTTCCCGACGACTAGCGGGACACCAAGAGACCCAGTACTTC. Translated, it gives CASSSRRLAGHQETQYF. Full variable domain (outside the CDR3, taken from reference TRBV28 and TRBJ2-5): DVKVTQSSRYLVKRTGEKVFLECVQDMDHENMFWYRQDPGLGLRLIYFSYDVKMKEKGDIPEGYSVSREKKERFSLILESASTNQTSMYLCASSSRRLAGHQETQYFGPGTRLLVL.

This sequence joins TRBV20-1 and TRBJ2-7; 13 bases map to TRBD2. V lost 5 bases to trimming and J lost 0 bases; unmatched junction nucleotides: 10. Germline V gives CDR1 DFQATT, CDR2 SNEGSKA (reference sequence). CDR3 length: 17 residues. CDR3 amino acids: CSAWRTSGGLPSYEQYF. The CDR3 nucleotides are TGCAGTGCTTGGAGGACTAGCGGGGGCCTCCCCTCCTACGAGCAGTACTTC.